The clone carrying this TCR beta chain appeared a single time. Its antigen is as yet unknown. Some clones are missing from TCRdb's copy, which holds only in-frame ones; the method was immunoSEQ multiplex PCR. The top ten hold 0.1% to 0.15% of the sample, which has millions of clones, 85% to 95% seen once. The data are from a study of shared clonotypes between healthy human individuals. Overall study findings and caveats: Across a handful of donors, naive CD4 shared 5% to 5.5%, naive CD8 more than 3%, memory CD4 about 2.5%, memory CD8 0.4%.

Trimming shortened V by 2 bases and J by 7 bases, and 6 bases separated the two germline ends. The germline CDR1 and CDR2 sequences are KGHSH and LQKENI. The CDR3 runs to 11 residues. Material for sequencing was naive CD4+ T cells sorted from blood. Subset reported: CD45RA+ positively selected. The chain has TRBV18 and TRBJ2-7; D uncertain. The TCR originated in a man aged 18 to 30 in good health. The CDR3 sequence is CASSPDEEQYF. The CDR3 region has the DNA TGTGCCAGCTCACCAGATGAAGAGCAGTACTTC.